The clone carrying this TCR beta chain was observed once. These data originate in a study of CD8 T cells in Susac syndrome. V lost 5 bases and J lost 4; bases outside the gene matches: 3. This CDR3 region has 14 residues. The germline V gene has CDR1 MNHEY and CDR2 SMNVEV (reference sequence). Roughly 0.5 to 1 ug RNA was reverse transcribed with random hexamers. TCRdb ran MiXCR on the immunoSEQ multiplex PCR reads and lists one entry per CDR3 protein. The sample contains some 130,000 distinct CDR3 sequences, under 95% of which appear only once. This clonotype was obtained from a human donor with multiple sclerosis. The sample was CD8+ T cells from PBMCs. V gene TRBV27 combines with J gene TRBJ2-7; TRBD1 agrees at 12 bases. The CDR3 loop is CASSGTGGAYEQYF. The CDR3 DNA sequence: TGTGCCAGCAGTGGGACAGGGGGCGCGTACGAGCAGTACTTC.